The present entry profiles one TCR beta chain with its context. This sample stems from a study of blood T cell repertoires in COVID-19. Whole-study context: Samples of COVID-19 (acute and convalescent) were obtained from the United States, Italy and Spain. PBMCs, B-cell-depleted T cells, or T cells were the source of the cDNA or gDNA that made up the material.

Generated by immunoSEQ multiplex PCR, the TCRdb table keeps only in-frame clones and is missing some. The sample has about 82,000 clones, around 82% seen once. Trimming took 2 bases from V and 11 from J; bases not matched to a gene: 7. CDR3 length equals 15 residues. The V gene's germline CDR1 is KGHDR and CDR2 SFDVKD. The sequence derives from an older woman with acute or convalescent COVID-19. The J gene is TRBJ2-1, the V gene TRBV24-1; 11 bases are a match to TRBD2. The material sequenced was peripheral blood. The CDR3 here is CATSDSGASGRKQFF. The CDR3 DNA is TGTGCCACCAGTGATTCGGGCGCTAGCGGGAGGAAGCAGTTCTTC.